Following are 4 T cell receptor beta chains from one sample sequenced in a study of shared clonotypes between healthy human individuals. The repertoire was sequenced with immunoSEQ multiplex PCR; TCRdb's copy has only in-frame clones and lacks some. Of under 2.5 million clones detected, less than 95% appear once; the ten largest clones hold around 0.35%. The specimen was naive CD4+ T cells from PBMCs. As for subset: CD45RA+ positively selected. The source of these receptors is a man aged 18 to 30 in good health. Some clones in this sample may be carry-over from other donors' samples.

This clone appeared a single time. The chain joins TRBV30 to TRBJ2-2; the match to TRBD2 covers 13 bases. The CDR3 extends over 16 amino acids. The germline gives CDR1 GTSNPN, CDR2 SVGIG (reference sequence). CDR3 region: CAEELAGGPRTGELFF. CDR3 DNA: TGTGCGGAGGAACTAGCGGGAGGGCCTCGGACCGGGGAGCTGTTTTTT. Supplemented by reference TRBV30 and TRBJ2-2, the full variable domain reads SQTIHQWPATLVQPVGSPLSLECTVEGTSNPNLYWYRQAAGRGLQLLFYSVGIGQISSEVPQNLSASRPQDRQFILSSKKLLLSDSGFYLCAEELAGGPRTGELFFGEGSRLTVL.

As concerns this clone: Other DNA sequences in this sample translate to the same CDR3. The J gene is TRBJ1-1, the V gene TRBV7-6; the match to TRBD1 covers 8 bases. The germline gives CDR1 SGHVS, CDR2 FNYEAQ. This CDR3 comprises 16 residues. After removal of 0 bases from V and 0 bases from J, the junction contained 3 bases not matched to a gene. The CDR3 bases are TGTGCCAGCAGCTTAGCTCAGGGGGCAATGAACACTGAAGCTTTCTTT. This codes for CASSLAQGAMNTEAFF.

The chain has TRBV7-3 and TRBJ1-1, with D unresolved. Germline V gives CDR1 SGHTA, CDR2 FQGTGA. Trimming removed 5 bases at V and 1 base at J, with 14 bases between. The CDR3 is made up of 15 amino acids. This CDR3 reads CASSQAPRGNTEAFF. As DNA, the CDR3 is TGTGCCAGCAGCCAAGCCCCGAGAGGGAACACTGAAGCTTTCTTT.

The V and J genes are TRBV15 and TRBJ1-2, with TRBD1 as a possible D gene (5 bases). The CDR3 is made up of 14 amino acids. V lost 0 bases and J lost 6, with 11 bases in between. Germline CDR1 is LNHNV and CDR2 is YYDKDF (reference sequence). CDR3 sequence (DNA): TGTGCCACCAGCAGAGATCGGGGGATCGATGGCTACACCTTC. This translates into CATSRDRGIDGYTF.